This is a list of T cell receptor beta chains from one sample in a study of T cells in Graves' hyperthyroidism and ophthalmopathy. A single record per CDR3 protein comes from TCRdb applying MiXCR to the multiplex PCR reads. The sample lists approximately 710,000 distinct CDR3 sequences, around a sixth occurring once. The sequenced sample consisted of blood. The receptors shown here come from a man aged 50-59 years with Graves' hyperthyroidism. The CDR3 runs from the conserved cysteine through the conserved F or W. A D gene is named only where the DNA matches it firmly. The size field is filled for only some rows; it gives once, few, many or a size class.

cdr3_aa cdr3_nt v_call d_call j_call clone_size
CSGSGTSGSEGEQYF TGCAGCGGATCCGGGACTAGCGGGAGTGAGGGCGAGCAGTACTTC TRBV29-1 TRBD2 TRBJ2-7 many
CASSSGQLAYEQYF TGTGCCAGCAGCTCGGGACAGTTAGCCTACGAGCAGTACTTC TRBV9 TRBD1 TRBJ2-7 -
CASSQGRFYGYTF TGTGCCAGCAGCCAGGGACGTTTCTATGGCTACACCTTC TRBV3-1 - TRBJ1-2 many
CASRRGGEKLFF TGTGCCAGCAGGAGGGGGGGCGAAAAACTGTTTTTT TRBV2 - TRBJ1-4 many
CAVSFGSANNEQFF TGTGCCGTCAGTTTCGGTAGCGCGAACAATGAGCAGTTCTTC TRBV24-1 - TRBJ2-1 many
CASSWTSGSETQYF TGTGCCAGCAGCTGGACTAGCGGGAGTGAGACCCAGTACTTC TRBV3-1 TRBD2 TRBJ2-5 many
CSVFFRVAGFSYNEQFF TGCAGCGTTTTCTTCCGGGTAGCGGGCTTCTCCTACAATGAGCAGTTCTTC TRBV29-1 TRBD2 TRBJ2-1 -
CASSKARGLAGGSEQFF TGTGCCAGCAGTAAGGCCCGGGGACTAGCGGGAGGAAGTGAGCAGTTCTTC TRBV6-2/TRBV6-3 TRBD2 TRBJ2-1 -
CASSVATSVDEQYF TGTGCCAGCAGCGTAGCTACGTCAGTCGACGAGCAGTACTTC TRBV9 - TRBJ2-7 many
CASSHRGTEQETQYF TGTGCCAGCAGTCATAGGGGGACTGAGCAAGAGACCCAGTACTTC TRBV2 - TRBJ2-5 many
CASSSSSLRETQYF TGTGCCAGCAGCTCGTCAAGTTTACGGGAGACCCAGTACTTC TRBV7-9 - TRBJ2-5 -
CASSSISTEAFF TGTGCCAGCAGTTCCATCTCCACTGAAGCTTTCTTT TRBV28 - TRBJ1-1 -
CASSLGDRLGATEAFF TGTGCCAGCAGTTTGGGCGACAGGCTAGGGGCCACTGAAGCTTTCTTT TRBV12-3/TRBV12-4 - TRBJ1-1 -
CSVDDLAGYQETQYF TGCAGCGTCGACGACCTAGCGGGCTACCAAGAGACCCAGTACTTC TRBV29-1 TRBD2 TRBJ2-5 -
CASILRRSTNEKLFF TGTGCCAGCATATTAAGGAGGTCAACTAATGAAAAACTGTTTTTT TRBV2 - TRBJ1-4 many
CASSFRDRDFETQYF TGTGCCAGCAGCTTCCGGGACAGGGATTTTGAGACCCAGTACTTC TRBV11-2 TRBD1 TRBJ2-5 many
CASTRGWRNETQYF TGTGCCAGTACTCGCGGGTGGAGGAATGAGACCCAGTACTTC TRBV19 - TRBJ2-5 many
CSARLPEGPYNEQFF TGCAGCGCCAGGCTCCCGGAAGGGCCCTACAATGAGCAGTTCTTC TRBV29-1 - TRBJ2-1 -
CASSYSWSTGAPGLAVNEQFF TGTGCCAGCAGTTACTCGTGGTCGACAGGGGCGCCGGGACTAGCGGTCAATGAGCAGTTCTTC TRBV6-5 TRBD2 TRBJ2-1 -
CASRHHSGSSYEQYF TGTGCCAGCAGACACCATAGCGGGAGCTCCTACGAGCAGTACTTC TRBV6-1 TRBD2 TRBJ2-7 few
CASSLISSDNEQFF TGCGCCAGCAGCCTTATTTCCTCGGACAATGAGCAGTTCTTC TRBV4-1 - TRBJ2-1 -
CASSPPRWAGELFF TGCGCCAGCAGCCCTCCCCGGTGGGCCGGGGAGCTGTTTTTT TRBV4-1 - TRBJ2-2 -
CASSNFGRGYEQFF TGTGCCAGCAGCAACTTCGGACGGGGGTATGAGCAGTTCTTC TRBV11-2 - TRBJ2-1 many
CSVEDLSDSLGPWWRVDTEAFF TGCAGCGTTGAGGACCTTTCCGACAGTTTGGGCCCCTGGTGGAGAGTAGACACTGAAGCTTTCTTT TRBV29-1 - TRBJ1-1 -
CASSPSKWEKQYF TGTGCCAGCAGCCCCAGCAAGTGGGAAAAGCAGTACTTC TRBV11-3 - TRBJ2-7 few
CAISDGQGEAFF TGTGCCATCAGCGACGGACAGGGTGAAGCTTTCTTT TRBV10-3 TRBD1 TRBJ1-1 many
CASSPPWGQGASGEQYF TGTGCCAGCTCACCACCATGGGGACAGGGGGCTTCTGGAGAGCAGTACTTC TRBV18 TRBD1 TRBJ2-7 many
CASRNREEAFF TGTGCCAGCAGAAACAGGGAGGAAGCTTTCTTT TRBV11-2 - TRBJ1-1 many
CASVRDSIADTQYF TGCGCCAGCGTCCGGGACAGTATTGCAGATACGCAGTATTTT TRBV5-1 TRBD1 TRBJ2-3 -
CASSPDRAEQYF TGTGCCAGCAGCCCTGACAGGGCCGAGCAGTACTTC TRBV7-2 TRBD1 TRBJ2-7 many
CASSYDRRNEKLFF TGTGCCAGCAGTTACGACAGGCGCAATGAAAAACTGTTTTTT TRBV6-5 - TRBJ1-4 many
CASQDRANYGYTF TGTGCCAGCCAGGACAGAGCTAACTATGGCTACACCTTC TRBV2 - TRBJ1-2 many
CASSLEPSSTDTQYF TGTGCCAGCAGCTTAGAGCCTAGCAGCACAGATACGCAGTATTTT TRBV7-2 - TRBJ2-3 few
CASSGQVVETQYF TGCGCCAGTAGCGGGCAGGTGGTGGAGACCCAGTACTTC TRBV5-1 TRBD2 TRBJ2-5 -
CASNYREVQPQHF TGTGCCAGCAACTACAGGGAGGTTCAGCCCCAGCATTTT TRBV2 - TRBJ1-5 many
CASSYSGGGRNSPLHF TGTGCCAGCAGTTACTCTGGGGGGGGACGCAATTCACCCCTCCACTTT TRBV6-6 - TRBJ1-6 -
CASSFATGGRNTEAFF TGCGCCAGCAGCTTTGCCACAGGGGGCAGGAACACTGAAGCTTTCTTT TRBV5-1 TRBD1 TRBJ1-1 once
CASRGSNQPQHF TGTGCCAGCAGGGGCAGCAATCAGCCCCAGCATTTT TRBV28 - TRBJ1-5 many
CASSFHPYNEQFF TGTGCCAGCAGCTTTCACCCCTACAATGAGCAGTTCTTC TRBV5-6 - TRBJ2-1 many
CASSVVGLGYTF TGTGCCAGCAGCGTAGTGGGTCTCGGCTACACCTTC TRBV9 - TRBJ1-2 many
CASNPAAGSYNEQFF TGTGCCAGCAACCCGGCGGCGGGCTCCTACAATGAGCAGTTCTTC TRBV6-1 - TRBJ2-1 few
CASSPDRANSPLHF TGTGCCAGCAGCCCGGACAGGGCTAATTCACCCCTCCACTTT TRBV7-8 TRBD1 TRBJ1-6 many
CASSSGTSGYSEQFF TGCGCCAGCAGCTCCGGGACTAGCGGTTACAGTGAGCAGTTCTTC TRBV5-1 TRBD2 TRBJ2-1 -
CATSDPGGVDGYTF TGTGCCACCAGTGACCCAGGGGGAGTGGATGGCTACACCTTC TRBV24-1 TRBD1 TRBJ1-2 -
CSAKTSGTYEQYF TGCAGTGCTAAAACTAGCGGAACCTACGAGCAGTACTTC TRBV20-1 TRBD2 TRBJ2-7 many
CASRSGRRDTQYF TGTGCCAGCAGAAGCGGGAGAAGAGATACGCAGTATTTT TRBV28 TRBD2 TRBJ2-3 many
CASSPRTNNYGYTF TGTGCCAGCAGCCCCCGGACCAACAACTATGGCTACACCTTC TRBV9 - TRBJ1-2 many
CSVIQGGGTEAFF TGCAGCGTTATACAGGGGGGAGGCACTGAAGCTTTCTTT TRBV29-1 TRBD1 TRBJ1-1 -
CASSLETHSYEQYF TGTGCCAGCAGCTTAGAGACACACTCCTACGAGCAGTACTTC TRBV13 - TRBJ2-7 few
CATQSGEGHTEAFF TGTGCCACCCAGTCAGGGGAGGGACACACTGAAGCTTTCTTT TRBV12-3/TRBV12-4 - TRBJ1-1 many